This T cell receptor beta chain appears in the sequencing data of a study of shared clonotypes between healthy human individuals. Produced via immunoSEQ multiplex PCR; TCRdb's table is partial and in-frame only. Of 650,000 to 700,000 clones listed, about nine tenths are singletons. Study results and caveats: Of the naive CD4 clonotypes, around 4.9% were shared across a handful of donors.

A word on this clone: Its target is not known.

Germline V gene lookup returns CDR1 SGHAT and CDR2 FQNNGV. This CDR3 contains 12 residues. Trimming removed 5 bases at V and 3 bases at J, with 8 bases between. This clonotype was sampled from a man aged 18 to 30 in good health. Some clones in this sample may be carry-over from other donors' samples. Sequenced material: memory CD8+ T cells from PBMCs. Subset described: CD45RO+ cells pooled with CCR7-negative TemRA cells. The genes are TRBV11-2 and TRBJ2-7, with D unresolved. The CDR3: CASSRWVYEQYF. CDR3 DNA: TGTGCCAGCAGCCGCTGGGTCTACGAGCAGTACTTC.